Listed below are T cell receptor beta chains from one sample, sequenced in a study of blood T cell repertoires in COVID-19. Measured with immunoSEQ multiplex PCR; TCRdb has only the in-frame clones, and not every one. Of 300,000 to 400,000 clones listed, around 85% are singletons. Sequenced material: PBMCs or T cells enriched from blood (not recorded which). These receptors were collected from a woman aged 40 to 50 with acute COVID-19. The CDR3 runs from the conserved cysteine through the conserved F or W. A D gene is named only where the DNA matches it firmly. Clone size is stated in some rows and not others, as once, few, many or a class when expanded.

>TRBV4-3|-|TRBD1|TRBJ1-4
TGCGCCAGCAGCCGCTTAGGGGCGGGACAGATTAATGAAAAACTGTTTTTT
CASSRLGAGQINEKLFF
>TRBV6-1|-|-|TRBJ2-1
TGTGCCAGCAGTGACCGACTAGGAGGCTCCTACAATGAGCAGTTCTTC
CASSDRLGGSYNEQFF
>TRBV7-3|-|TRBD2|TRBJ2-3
TGTGCCAGCAGCGCCACCCAGGGGGGACTAGCGGGAGAGGGTACCCAGTATTTT
CASSATQGGLAGEGTQYF
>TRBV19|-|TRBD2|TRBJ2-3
TGTGCCAGTAGTATTTCTAGCGGGGGGGCAGATACGCAGTATTTT
CASSISSGGADTQYF
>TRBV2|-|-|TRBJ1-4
TGTGCCAGCAGGCGGTTTTTTCTTGAAAAACTGTTTTTT
CASRRFFLEKLFF
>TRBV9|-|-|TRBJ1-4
TGTGCCAGCAGCGTAGGCCTTTTGACAGTTAATGAAAAACTGTTTTTT
CASSVGLLTVNEKLFF
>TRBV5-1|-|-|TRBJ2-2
TGCGCCAGCAGCTTGGGTCACCTAGGCGGCGGGGAGCTGTTTTTT
CASSLGHLGGGELFF
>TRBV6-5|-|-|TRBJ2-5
TGTGCCAGCAGTCGGCGAAGGGGAGAGACCCAGTACTTC
CASSRRRGETQYF
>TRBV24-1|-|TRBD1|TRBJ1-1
TGTGCCACCAGTGACCTACAGACAGGGGAAGCTTTCTTT
CATSDLQTGEAFF
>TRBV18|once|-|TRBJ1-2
TGTGCCAGCTCACCGGTTCCCGACAGCCCCTATGGCTACACCTTC
CASSPVPDSPYGYTF
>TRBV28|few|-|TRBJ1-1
TGTGCCAGCAGTTTCTTCGGGACTGAAGCTTTCTTT
CASSFFGTEAFF
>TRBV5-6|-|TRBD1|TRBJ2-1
TGTGCCAGCAGCTTGGATACAGGGGTGAGGAATGAGCAGTTCTTC
CASSLDTGVRNEQFF
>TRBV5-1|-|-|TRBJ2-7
TGCGCCAGCGGCAGCTCGGGAATCTACGAGCAGTACTTC
CASGSSGIYEQYF
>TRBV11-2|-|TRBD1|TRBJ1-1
TGTGCCAGCAGCTCGCTCGTGGGACAGGGAAAGACTGAAGCTTTCTTT
CASSSLVGQGKTEAFF
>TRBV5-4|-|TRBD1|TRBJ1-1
TGTGCCAGCAGCTTACCTTCAGGGGGCGACGCACGATCTGAAGCTTTCTTT
CASSLPSGGDARSEAFF
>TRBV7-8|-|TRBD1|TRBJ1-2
TGTGCCAGCAGCTTCCCGGGACAGGGAGATGGCTACACCTTC
CASSFPGQGDGYTF
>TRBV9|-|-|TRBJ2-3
TGTGCCAGCAGCGTATCGAACAGTCTAGATACGCAGTATTTT
CASSVSNSLDTQYF
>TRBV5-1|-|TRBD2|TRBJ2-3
TGCGCCAGCGGTAGCGGGGGGATTTTAGATACGCAGTATTTT
CASGSGGILDTQYF
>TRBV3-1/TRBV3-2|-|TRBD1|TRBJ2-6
TGTGCCAGCAGCCTTAGGGACAGCGTCCTCTCTGGGGCCAACGTCCTGACTTTC
CASSLRDSVLSGANVLTF
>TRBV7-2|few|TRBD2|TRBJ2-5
TGTGCCAGCAGCCCCGGGACTAGCGGGTTTGAGACCCAGTACTTC
CASSPGTSGFETQYF
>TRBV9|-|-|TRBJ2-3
TGTGCCAGCAGCGTAGGTGAGGGAGATACGCAGTATTTT
CASSVGEGDTQYF
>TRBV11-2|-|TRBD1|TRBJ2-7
TGTGCCAGCAGCAACCGGACAGGGGCCTACGAGCAGTACTTC
CASSNRTGAYEQYF
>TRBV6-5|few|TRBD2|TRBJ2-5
TGTGCCAGCAGACCCGGACTAGCGGGAGGAGAGACCCAGTACTTC
CASRPGLAGGETQYF
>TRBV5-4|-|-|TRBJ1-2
TGTGCCAGCAGCCCTGACAGTAACTATGGCTACACCTTC
CASSPDSNYGYTF
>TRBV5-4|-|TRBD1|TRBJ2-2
TGTGCCAGCAGCTTGCTGGCAGGGGGTCACACCGGGGAGCTGTTTTTT
CASSLLAGGHTGELFF
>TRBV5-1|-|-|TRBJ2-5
TGCGCCAGCAGACTCACGGCGGTGGAGACCCAGTACTTC
CASRLTAVETQYF
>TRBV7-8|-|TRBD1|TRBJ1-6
TGTGCCAGCAGCTATGAGACAGGGGATAATTCACCCCTCCACTTT
CASSYETGDNSPLHF
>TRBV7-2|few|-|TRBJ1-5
TGTGCCAGCAGCTTAGGAGGCGGGGTCAATCAGCCCCAGCATTTT
CASSLGGGVNQPQHF
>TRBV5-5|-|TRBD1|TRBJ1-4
TGTGCCAGCCGCCGACAGGGAGCCCTTAATGAAAAACTGTTTTTT
CASRRQGALNEKLFF
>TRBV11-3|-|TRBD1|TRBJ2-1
TGTGCCAGCAGCTTAGTGGAAGGGACAGGGGGAAATGAGCAGTTCTTC
CASSLVEGTGGNEQFF
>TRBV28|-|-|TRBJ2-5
TGTGCCAGCAGTCCCTCGGGTAGGACAATGGGGGAGACCCAGTACTTC
CASSPSGRTMGETQYF
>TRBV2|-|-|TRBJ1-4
TGTGCCAGCAGCACAACTAATGAAAAACTGTTTTTT
CASSTTNEKLFF
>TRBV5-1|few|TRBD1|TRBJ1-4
TGCGCCAGCAGCTTGGCACAGGGGCCTAATGAAAAACTGTTTTTT
CASSLAQGPNEKLFF
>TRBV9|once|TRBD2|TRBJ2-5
TGTGCCAGCAGCGTAGCCGCGGGAGTTGTTGGCCAAGAGACCCAGTACTTC
CASSVAAGVVGQETQYF
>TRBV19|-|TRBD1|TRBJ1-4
TGTGCCACCGCGGACAGGGCAGCAACTAATGAAAAACTGTTTTTT
CATADRAATNEKLFF
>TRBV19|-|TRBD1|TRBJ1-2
TGTGCCAGTAGTATCCCCCGTCAGGGGGCCTTTGGCTACACCTTC
CASSIPRQGAFGYTF
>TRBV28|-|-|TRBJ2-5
TGTGCCAGCAGTTCAGAACAGCTAAGGGAGACCCAGTACTTC
CASSSEQLRETQYF
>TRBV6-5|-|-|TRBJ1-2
TGTGCCAGCAGTTACGGAGGGTATGGCTACACCTTC
CASSYGGYGYTF
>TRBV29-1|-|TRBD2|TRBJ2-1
TGCAGCGTTGGACTAGCATTAGGGTTCGATGAGCAGTTCTTC
CSVGLALGFDEQFF
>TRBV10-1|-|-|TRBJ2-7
TGCGCCAGCAGTGACGGATTACAGAGGGACTACGAGCAGTACTTC
CASSDGLQRDYEQYF
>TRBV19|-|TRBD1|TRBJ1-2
TGTGCCAGTAGTACCCGGGACAGATCTAACTATGGCTACACCTTC
CASSTRDRSNYGYTF
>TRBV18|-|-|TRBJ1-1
TGTGCCAGCTCACCTGGGTCCTTCGGGACTGAAGCTTTCTTT
CASSPGSFGTEAFF
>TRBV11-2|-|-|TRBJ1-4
TGTGCCAGCAGCTCATATCAGGGTCGCGGTAATGAAAAACTGTTTTTT
CASSSYQGRGNEKLFF
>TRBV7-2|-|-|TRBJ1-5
TGTGCCAGCAGCATCAGGGGTTATAGCAATCAGCCCCAGCATTTT
CASSIRGYSNQPQHF
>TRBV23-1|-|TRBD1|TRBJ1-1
TGCGCCAGCAGTCAATCCTGCCTACAGGGGAAATTTTCTATCACTGAAGCTTTCTTT
CASSQSCLQGKFSITEAFF
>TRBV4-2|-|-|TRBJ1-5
TGTGCCAGCAGCCAAGAATTCGGCAGGGATGGCAATCAGCCCCAGCATTTT
CASSQEFGRDGNQPQHF
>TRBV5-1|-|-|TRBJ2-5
TGCGCCAGCAGCTTGTACAGTGGGTCTGAGGAGACCCAGTACTTC
CASSLYSGSEETQYF
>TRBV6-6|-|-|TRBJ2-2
TGTGCCAGTGCCGCGAGAACCGGGGAGCTGTTTTTT
CASAARTGELFF
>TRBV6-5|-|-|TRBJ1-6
TGTGCCAGCAGTTCCCGCTCCCAGGTGTGGAATTCACCCCTCCACTTT
CASSSRSQVWNSPLHF
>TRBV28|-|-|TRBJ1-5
TGTGCCAGCAGCCCTGGCGGGGTAAGCAATCAGCCCCAGCATTTT
CASSPGGVSNQPQHF
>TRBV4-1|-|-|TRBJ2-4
TGCGCCAGCAGCGAAAACCGGGACACCCTAGCCAAAAACATTCAGTACTTC
CASSENRDTLAKNIQYF
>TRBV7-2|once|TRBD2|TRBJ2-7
TGTGCCAGCAGCTTAGGTAGCGGGGGGGCCGAGCAGTACTTC
CASSLGSGGAEQYF